Sequencing of this T cell receptor (beta chain) was carried out in a study of T-cell reconstitution after alpha-beta-depleted transplantation in children. V gave up 6 bases and J gave up 3 bases; unmatched junction bases: 11. The length of the CDR3 is 15 residues. Germline lookup yields CDR1 MNHEY and CDR2 SMNVEV (reference sequence). It was with unique molecular identifiers that the TCRbeta library was prepared. TCRdb reprocessed the PCR reads with MiXCR, giving one entry per CDR3 protein. The data hold fewer than 1 million distinct CDR3 sequences, with about 15% observed a single time. This clonotype originated in a male patient younger than 18 who had a stem cell transplant for acute lymphoblastic leukemia, so the T cells may come from the graft donor. The sequencing here drew on PBMCs, mostly from graft donor cells, taken 360 days after TCRalphabeta/CD19-depleted stem cell transplant. The rearrangement uses TRBV27 and TRBJ2-7, with 7 nucleotides matching TRBD1. DNA of the CDR3: TGTGCCAGCAGGCAACAGGGGAACACCTACTACGAGCAGTACTTC. This gives the protein CASRQQGNTYYEQYF.